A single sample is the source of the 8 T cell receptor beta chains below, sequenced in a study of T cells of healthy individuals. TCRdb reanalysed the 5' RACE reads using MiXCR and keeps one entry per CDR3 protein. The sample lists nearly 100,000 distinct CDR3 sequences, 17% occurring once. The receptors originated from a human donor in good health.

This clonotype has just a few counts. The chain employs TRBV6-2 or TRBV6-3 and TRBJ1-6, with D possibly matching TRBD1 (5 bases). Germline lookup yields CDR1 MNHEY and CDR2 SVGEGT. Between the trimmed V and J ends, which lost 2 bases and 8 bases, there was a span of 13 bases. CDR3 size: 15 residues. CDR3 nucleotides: TGTGCCAGCAGTTACCGCAGGGTATGGGATTCACCCCTCCACTTT. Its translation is CASSYRRVWDSPLHF.

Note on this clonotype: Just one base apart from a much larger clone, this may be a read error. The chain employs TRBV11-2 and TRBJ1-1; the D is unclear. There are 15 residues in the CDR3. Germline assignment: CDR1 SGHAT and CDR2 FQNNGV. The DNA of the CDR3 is TGTGCCGGCAGCTCCAACACGGCTTTGAACACTGAAGCTTTCTTT. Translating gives CAGSSNTALNTEAFF.

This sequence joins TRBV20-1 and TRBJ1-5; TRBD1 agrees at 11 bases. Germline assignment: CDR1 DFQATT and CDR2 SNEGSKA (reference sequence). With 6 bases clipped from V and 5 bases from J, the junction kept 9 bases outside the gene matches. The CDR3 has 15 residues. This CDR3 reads CSATGTGGFDQPQHF. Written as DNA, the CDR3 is TGCAGTGCCACCGGGACAGGGGGTTTCGATCAGCCCCAGCATTTT.

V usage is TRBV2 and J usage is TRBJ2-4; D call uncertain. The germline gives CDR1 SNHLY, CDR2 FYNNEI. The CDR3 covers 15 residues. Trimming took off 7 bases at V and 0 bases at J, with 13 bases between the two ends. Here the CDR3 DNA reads TGTGCCAGCATGATTCAAGCTATAGCCAAAAACATTCAGTACTTC. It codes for CASMIQAIAKNIQYF.

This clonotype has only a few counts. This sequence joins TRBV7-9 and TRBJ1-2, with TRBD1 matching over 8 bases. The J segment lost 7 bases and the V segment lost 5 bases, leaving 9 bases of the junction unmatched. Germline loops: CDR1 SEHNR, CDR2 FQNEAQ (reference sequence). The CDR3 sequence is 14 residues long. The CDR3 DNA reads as TGTGCCAGCAGCGGCTCGGACAGGGCGACTGGCTACACCTTC. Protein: CASSGSDRATGYTF.

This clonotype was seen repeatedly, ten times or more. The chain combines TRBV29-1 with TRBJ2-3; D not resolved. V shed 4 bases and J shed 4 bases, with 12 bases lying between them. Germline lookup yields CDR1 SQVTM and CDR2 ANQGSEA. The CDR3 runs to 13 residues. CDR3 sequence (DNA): TGCAGCGTTGCGCCTCCCAGCGCAGATACGCAGTATTTT. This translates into CSVAPPSADTQYF.

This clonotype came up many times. The CDR3 bases are TGTGCCAGCAGCCCAAACACAGGGGGCGACGAAGGCTACACCTTC. Translation: CASSPNTGGDEGYTF. The chain combines TRBV11-1 with TRBJ1-2; 9 positions match TRBD1. CDR1 is SGHAT and CDR2 is FQDESV in the germline V gene (reference sequence). V lost 5 bases to trimming and J lost 8 bases; unmatched junction nucleotides: 12. The CDR3 has 15 residues.

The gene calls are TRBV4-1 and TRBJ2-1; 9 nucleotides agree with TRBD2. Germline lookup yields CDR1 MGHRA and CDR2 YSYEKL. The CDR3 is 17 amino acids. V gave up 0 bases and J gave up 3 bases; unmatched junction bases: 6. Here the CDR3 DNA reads TGCGCCAGCAGCCAAGACCCTAGCGGGGTCGGCTACAATGAGCAGTTCTTC. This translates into CASSQDPSGVGYNEQFF.